There are a few counts of the clone carrying this T cell receptor (beta chain). What it recognizes is unknown. This entry comes from a study of vaccination and CD4 T cells after COVID-19. Noted treatment: roughly 11-day PBMC culture with coronavirus spike peptide pools or control peptides (ViraFEST assay). Following expansion of antigen-specific T cells with peptide pools, ViraFEST then sequenced TCRs. Study results and limitations: Within convalescent individuals, 304 out of 307 vaccine-specific clones proved to be spike mono-reactive. The appearance of a median approximately 90% of reactive clones in convalescent patients occurred only post-vaccination.

CDR1 and CDR2 (germline): SEHNR, FQNEAQ (reference sequence). CDR3 size: 16 residues. The ends lost 5 bases at V and 0 bases at J; junction bases unmatched: 7. Cultured CD4+ T-cell DNA underwent Oncomine TCR Beta short-read sequencing. A single record per CDR3 protein comes from TCRdb applying MiXCR to the PCR reads. Of about 20,000 distinct CDR3 sequences listed, under 30% were seen once; the top ten hold about 11%. The sequencing input was cultured CD4+ T cells from blood. The chain has TRBV7-9 and TRBJ1-1; 9 bases are shared with TRBD1. This sequence was found in a human donor with COVID-19. CDR3 amino acids: CASSPNRGQMNTEAFF. The CDR3 DNA reads as TGTGCCAGCAGCCCCAACAGGGGGCAAATGAACACTGAAGCTTTCTTT.